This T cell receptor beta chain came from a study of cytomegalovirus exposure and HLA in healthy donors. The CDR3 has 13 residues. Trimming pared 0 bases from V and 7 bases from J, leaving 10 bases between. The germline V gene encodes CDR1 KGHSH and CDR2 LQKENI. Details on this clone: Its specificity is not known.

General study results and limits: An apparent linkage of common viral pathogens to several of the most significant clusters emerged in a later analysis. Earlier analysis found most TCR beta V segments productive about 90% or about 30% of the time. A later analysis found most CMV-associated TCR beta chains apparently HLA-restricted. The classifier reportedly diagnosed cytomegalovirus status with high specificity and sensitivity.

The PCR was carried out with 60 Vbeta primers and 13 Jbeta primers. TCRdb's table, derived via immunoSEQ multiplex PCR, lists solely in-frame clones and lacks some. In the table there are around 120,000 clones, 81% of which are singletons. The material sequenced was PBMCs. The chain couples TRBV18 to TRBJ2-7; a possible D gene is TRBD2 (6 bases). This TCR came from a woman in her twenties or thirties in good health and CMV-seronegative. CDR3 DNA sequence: TGTGCCAGCTCACCACCAGGGACTTGGGAGCAGTACTTC. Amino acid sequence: CASSPPGTWEQYF.